The 25 T cell receptor beta chains below come from one sample, sequenced in a study of blood T cells in healthy people across ages. For the second PCR, which ran for roughly 6 to 12 cycles, a sample-barcoded 5' primer and a J-beta primer mix were used. Each CDR3 protein gets one entry after TCRdb re-called the 5' RACE reads with MiXCR. Of hundreds of thousands of distinct CDR3 sequences listed, around 21% are singletons. The sequenced sample consisted of blood. These receptors all stem from a man aged 70-80 years in good health.

This chain joins TRBV20-1 and TRBJ1-4; 7 nucleotides align to TRBD1. Trimming removed 4 bases from V and 3 bases from J; junction bases left unmatched: 11. The CDR3 runs 16 residues. Germline V lookup: CDR1 DFQATT, CDR2 SNEGSKA (reference sequence). CDR3: CSATPAQGMANEKLFF. The DNA of the CDR3 is TGCAGTGCTACTCCGGCACAGGGGATGGCTAATGAAAAACTGTTTTTT.

The chain links TRBV5-6 to TRBJ2-7, with D possibly being TRBD1 (6 bases). V lost 1 base, J lost 10 bases, and 21 bases lay in between. Germline V lookup: CDR1 SGHDT, CDR2 YYEEEE. There are 15 residues in the CDR3. The CDR3 sequence is CASSLRLPGATKQYF. DNA for the CDR3: TGTGCCAGCAGCTTGAGACTGCCAGGGGCTACGAAACAGTACTTC.

This chain links TRBV6-5 with TRBJ2-7; 8 bases align to TRBD1. The CDR3 runs to 14 residues. Germline V gene lookup returns CDR1 MNHEY and CDR2 SVGAGI. With V trimmed by 6 bases and J by 1 base, 5 bases remained unmatched. The CDR3 loop reads CASRARQGSYEQYF. CDR3 DNA: TGTGCCAGCAGGGCCAGACAGGGGTCCTACGAGCAGTACTTC.

This chain uses TRBV19 with TRBJ1-5; D might be TRBD1 (6 bases). The CDR3 length is 16 residues. Germline V gene lookup returns CDR1 LNHDA and CDR2 SQIVND (reference sequence). V lost 0 bases and J 2 bases, leaving 11 bases between the germline ends. CDR3 sequence: CASSIELDSRNQPQHF. The CDR3 DNA is TGTGCCAGTAGTATAGAATTGGACAGCCGCAATCAGCCCCAGCATTTT.

Comment on this clonotype: Sequence at one end of the junction differs from germline and may be a read error. The rearrangement joins TRBV10-3 to TRBJ1-1; possible D gene TRBD1, 5 bases. Germline CDR1 is ENHRY and CDR2 is SYGVKD. This CDR3 spans 11 amino acids. The CDR3 DNA reads as TGTGCCATCTCGGACGGGACTGAAGTTTTCTTT. Translation gives CAISDGTEVFF.

In its sample, this clonotype was seen a few times. V and J are TRBV18 and TRBJ2-5; the match to TRBD1 covers 10 bases. With the DNA end fitting TRBJ2-7 better, the J assignment may be wrong. The V gene's germline CDR1 is KGHSH and CDR2 LQKENI. This CDR3 contains 15 residues. DNA of the CDR3: TGTGCCAGCTCCCCCGGGACAGGGGCCGTCTACGAGCAGTACTTC. This encodes CASSPGTGAVYEQYF.

Only a few counts were recorded for this clonotype. The chain links TRBV18 to TRBJ1-5, with D maybe TRBD1 (5 bases). The germline V and J ends were trimmed by 9 bases and 0 bases, with 15 bases remaining between them. From germline, CDR1 is KGHSH and CDR2 LQKENI. The CDR3 is made up of 15 amino acids. The CDR3 region is CASRPGTGSNQPQHF. DNA of the CDR3: TGTGCCAGTCGTCCCGGTACAGGTAGCAATCAGCCCCAGCATTTT.

This clonotype was seen a few times. The gene calls are TRBV7-9 and TRBJ1-1; TRBD1 is a possible D gene (6 bases). The V and J ends lost 6 bases and 5 bases respectively, with 19 bases between them. The CDR3 has 15 amino acids. Per the germline V gene, CDR1 is SEHNR and CDR2 is FQNEAQ (reference sequence). The CDR3 DNA sequence: TGTGCCAGCAGTTCCACCACAGGGCCGGGGACTGAAGCTTTCTTT. Its translation: CASSSTTGPGTEAFF. Variable domain in full (rest from reference TRBV7-9 and TRBJ1-1): DTGVSQNPRHKITKRGQNVTFRCDPISEHNRLYWYRQTLGQGPEFLTYFQNEAQLEKSRLLSDRFSAERPKGSFSTLEIQRTEQGDSAMYLCASSSTTGPGTEAFFGQGTRLTVV.

The chain combines TRBV24-1 with TRBJ2-1; D possibly corresponds to TRBD1 (6 bases). Trimming took 0 bases from V and 3 from J, leaving 20 bases between them. The V gene's germline CDR1 is KGHDR and CDR2 SFDVKD. There are 19 residues in the CDR3. DNA of the CDR3: TGTGCCACCAGTGATTTGGGGGGCACTAAAGGGGGTGGCTACAATGAGCAGTTCTTC. The encoded protein is CATSDLGGTKGGGYNEQFF.

V is TRBV28 and J is TRBJ2-5, with TRBD2 matching over 7 bases. The germline gives CDR1 MDHEN, CDR2 SYDVKM. The V and J ends lost 6 bases and 2 bases, in that order; junction bases with no gene match: 9. The CDR3 extends over 15 amino acids. CDR3 nucleotide sequence: TGTGCCAGCAGCATAGCGGGCCCTATTCAAGAGACCCAGTACTTC. This translates into CASSIAGPIQETQYF.

This clonotype was observed a handful of times. The rearrangement uses TRBV6-6 and TRBJ1-2; D uncertain. The V gene's germline CDR1 is MNHNY and CDR2 SVGAGI (reference sequence). The CDR3 runs 12 residues. V lost 5 bases and J lost 4, with 8 bases in between. The CDR3 sequence is CASSRDLYGYTF. The CDR3 coding sequence is TGTGCCAGCAGTCGTGACCTCTATGGCTACACCTTC.

This clonotype was detected once. The gene calls are TRBV6-1 and TRBJ2-1; D is perhaps TRBD2 (6 bases). The DNA end is more similar to TRBJ2-7, so the J call may be wrong. The V gene's germline CDR1 is MNHNS and CDR2 SASEGT. The CDR3 is made up of 14 amino acids. The CDR3 reads CASSGGLASYEQYF. Written as DNA, the CDR3 is TGTGCCAGCAGCGGGGGTCTAGCATCCTACGAGCAGTACTTC.

The V gene is TRBV15, the J gene TRBJ2-3, with TRBD2 identical over 10 bases. The CDR3 totals 16 residues. Looked up from germline, CDR1 is LNHNV and CDR2 is YYDKDF (reference sequence). Germline trimming cut 3 bases from V and 2 bases from J; bases unmatched to any gene: 5. For the CDR3, the DNA is TGTGCCACCAGCAGTTCAGCGGGAGGGTTCACAGATACGCAGTATTTT. Amino acids: CATSSSAGGFTDTQYF.

The chain is built from TRBV4-2 and TRBJ2-1; D gene unclear. The CDR3 length is 12 residues. CDR1 is LGHNA, CDR2 YNFKEQ, per germline. V was trimmed by 3 bases and J by 7 bases, leaving 7 bases between them. The CDR3 spells CASSHGENEQFF. CDR3 in DNA: TGTGCCAGCAGCCATGGTGAGAATGAGCAGTTCTTC.

The chain carries TRBV5-1 and TRBJ2-5; the match to TRBD2 covers 12 bases. The DNA end is a closer match to TRBJ2-1, so the J assignment may be wrong. The CDR3 totals 16 residues. Germline CDR1 reads SGHRS; CDR2 reads YFSETQ. For the CDR3, the DNA is TGCGCCAGCAGCTTGGCTAGCGGGAGGGCCTGGAATGAGCAGTTCTTC. Translation gives CASSLASGRAWNEQFF.

V gene TRBV15 combines with J gene TRBJ2-1; D not certain. CDR1 is LNHNV, CDR2 YYDKDF, per germline (reference sequence). The CDR3 extends over 13 amino acids. Between the trimmed V and J ends, which lost 7 bases and 4 bases, there was a span of 11 bases. The CDR3 nucleotides are TGTGCCACCAACCAGGACGGTTACAATGAGCAGTTCTTC. Translating it yields CATNQDGYNEQFF.

This clonotype was detected a few times. The chain has TRBV28 and TRBJ1-1, with 7 nucleotides matching TRBD1. Losses at the gene ends were 4 bases for V and 1 base for J; bases not matched to a gene: 0. CDR3 size: 13 residues. Germline values: CDR1 MDHEN, CDR2 SYDVKM. The CDR3 nucleotides are TGTGCCAGCAGTTGGACAGGGAACACTGAAGCTTTCTTT. Translation: CASSWTGNTEAFF.

The chain recombines TRBV2 with TRBJ2-7; no firm D call. This CDR3 spans 14 amino acids. Per the germline V gene, CDR1 is SNHLY and CDR2 is FYNNEI. The V gene lost 4 bases and the J gene lost 1 base, with 11 bases spanning the gap. CDR3 protein: CASSGDRSSYEQYF. The CDR3 DNA reads TGTGCCAGCAGTGGTGATCGTAGTTCCTACGAGCAGTACTTC.

This chain joins TRBV10-3 and TRBJ2-2, with 8 bases fitting TRBD2. The length of the CDR3 is 14 residues. The V gene's germline CDR1 is ENHRY and CDR2 SYGVKD. Unmatched junction bases numbered 7, after V lost 7 bases and J lost 6 bases. Here the CDR3 reads CAITPGRASGELFF. CDR3 DNA: TGTGCCATCACACCCGGGAGGGCCTCCGGGGAGCTGTTTTTT.

The table lists this clonotype with many counts. The genes are TRBV2 and TRBJ2-2; D is ambiguous. The CDR3 extends over 11 amino acids. Trimming removed 5 bases from V and 6 bases from J, with 4 bases in between. Germline assignment: CDR1 SNHLY and CDR2 FYNNEI. CDR3 amino acids: CASSPPGELFF. The CDR3 coding sequence is TGTGCCAGCAGTCCCCCCGGGGAGCTGTTTTTT.

This rearrangement joins TRBV6-1 to TRBJ1-1; D possibly corresponds to TRBD1 (5 bases). Trimming removed 8 bases from V and 8 bases from J, with 24 bases in between. Looked up from germline, CDR1 is MNHNS and CDR2 is SASEGT. This CDR3 comprises 15 residues. CDR3 DNA: TGTGCCAGCTATTATGGGGCACAGCCCTGGAAGGAAGCTTTCTTT. Translated: CASYYGAQPWKEAFF.

This clonotype showed up just a few times. For the CDR3, the DNA is TGTGCCAGCAGCCAAGTCGGGGCTGAGACCCAGTACTTC. As protein: CASSQVGAETQYF. The chain recombines TRBV14 with TRBJ2-5; TRBD1 or TRBD2 may be the D gene (5 bases each). Germline lookup yields CDR1 SGHDN and CDR2 FVKESK. The germline V and J ends were trimmed by 1 base and 5 bases, with 8 bases remaining between them. The CDR3 loop spans 13 amino acids.

A note on this clonotype: This CDR3 fails to terminate in the conserved phenylalanine or tryptophan, so it likely reflects a read error. V usage is TRBV3-1 and J usage is TRBJ1-2; a possible D gene is TRBD1 (5 bases). Between the trimmed V and J ends, which lost 7 bases and 8 bases, there was a span of 20 bases. The CDR3 runs to 14 residues. Germline loops: CDR1 LGHDT, CDR2 YNNKEL (reference sequence). The CDR3 bases are TGTGCCAGCACCGACCAGGGCACTCCTGGGGGCTACACCCTC. Encoded protein: CASTDQGTPGGYTL.

The V call is TRBV11-2, the J call TRBJ2-2; 9 bases fit TRBD2. The CDR3 totals 16 residues. Germline V gives CDR1 SGHAT, CDR2 FQNNGV. Trimming removed 1 base from V and 2 bases from J; junction bases left unmatched: 2. The DNA of the CDR3 is TGTGCCAGCAGCTTAGGACTAGCGGAAAACACCGGGGAGCTGTTTTTT. This encodes CASSLGLAENTGELFF.

This clonotype was detected a few times. The chain links TRBV5-1 to TRBJ2-5; possibly TRBD2 for D (6 bases). V gave up 0 bases and J gave up 9 bases, with 9 bases separating them. CDR3 length: 12 amino acids. Germline CDR1 reads SGHRS; CDR2 reads YFSETQ. CDR3 in DNA: TGCGCCAGCAGCTTGGCCGGGGAGGCCCAGTACTTC. Translated, it gives CASSLAGEAQYF.